The T cell receptor (beta chain) described here comes from a study of shared clonotypes between healthy human individuals. Study details: Used for every donor were three CD4 naive, three CD4 memory, two CD8 naive and one CD8 memory plate.

V lost 5 bases and J lost 1; bases outside the gene matches: 2. CDR1 and CDR2 (germline): MNHEY, SVGAGI. This CDR3 has 15 residues. This clone appeared a single time. Its antigen is as yet unknown. This CDR3 is also generated by other DNA sequences in the sample. Study results and limitations: Generally, naive subsets (rather than memory subsets) showed larger estimated richness.

Several immunoSEQ plates received, in even portions, the genomic DNA of each subset. Sorted-subset replicate PCR reactions contained roughly 210 ng DNA, corresponding to roughly 29,000 T cell genomes. TCRdb's copy holds only in-frame clones and misses some; the assay was immunoSEQ multiplex PCR. The sample carries 2 million to 2.5 million clones, approximately 95% recorded once. Naive CD8 cells were CD45RO-negative, positively selected for CCR7, excluding terminally differentiated effector memory CD45RA+ cells. This clonotype was sampled from a man aged 18 to 30 in good health. Sequencing was performed on naive CD8+ T cells sorted from blood. The V gene is TRBV6-5, the J gene TRBJ2-3, with 11 bases matching TRBD2. The CDR3 DNA is TGTGCCAGCAGTCTACTAGCGGGGGGCACAGATACGCAGTATTTT. Translating gives CASSLLAGGTDTQYF.